Listed below are T cell receptor beta chains from one sample, sequenced in a study of PD-L1 blockade in urothelial cancer. TCRdb's table, derived via immunoSEQ multiplex PCR, lists solely in-frame clones and lacks some. Of about 88,000 clones in the sample, over 90% were seen once. Source: PBMCs, taken around atezolizumab (anti-PD-L1) treatment. The receptor source for this set is a man between 60 and 75 years old with urothelial cancer. Both conserved end residues are trimmed from each CDR3. Each record gives: V gene, J gene, CDR3 protein.

TRBV10-2,TRBJ2-1,ASSESIAGMRNEQF
TRBV25-1,TRBJ2-7,ASSETGAYEQY
TRBV18,TRBJ2-7,ASSPSGGAYEQY
TRBV19,TRBJ1-5,ASSTRTGWDQPQH
TRBV5-1,TRBJ2-6,ASTEHSSGANVLT
TRBV5-1,TRBJ2-3,ASRDRVTDTQY
TRBV14,TRBJ2-1,ASSQGLAGVSEQF
TRBV19,TRBJ1-5,ASKGEDRGRNQPQH
TRBV4-2,TRBJ2-1,ASSQDDRDLDEQF
TRBV7-6,TRBJ2-3,ASSLAGGDTQY
TRBV4-2,TRBJ2-4,ASSQGTSGKAKNIQY
TRBV9,TRBJ2-5,ASSLRLGETQY
TRBV30,TRBJ2-5,AWSVGGGSGETQY
TRBV7-8,TRBJ1-3,ASSLARDRDSSSGNTIY
TRBV7-9,TRBJ1-1,ASSLAGTENEAF
TRBV7-9,TRBJ2-7,ASSFGGRTSYEQY
TRBV6-6,TRBJ1-2,ASSSPGRDRGYGYT
TRBV21-1,TRBJ2-1,ASSEQKRTDSYNEQF
TRBV20-1,TRBJ2-7,SAKTHYEQY
TRBV7-2,TRBJ2-7,ASSSDRSYEQY
TRBV5-1,TRBJ2-7,ASSLATGAYEQY
TRBV4-3,TRBJ2-3,ASSQELAGGSDTQY
TRBV10-3,TRBJ2-7,AISDNYEQY
TRBV4-1,TRBJ1-2,ASSQDFPAEGGSSGYT
TRBV4-1,TRBJ2-4,ASSLSGGDLAKNIQY
TRBV7-9,TRBJ2-2,ASSRAGGSNTGELF
TRBV5-6,TRBJ1-1,ASRQKPGQGNTEAF
TRBV6-5,TRBJ2-3,ASSSRLAGDIDTQY
TRBV19,TRBJ2-3,ASTVGAQSSTDTQY
TRBV6-1,TRBJ2-4,ASSGGGGEQRNIQY
TRBV4-3,TRBJ2-7,ASSLTSGGTYEQY
TRBV5-8,TRBJ1-3,ASPGPQNPNTIY
TRBV7-8,TRBJ2-7,ASSLGQGAYEQY
TRBV9,TRBJ1-2,ASSTTGRRDYGYT
TRBV10-1,TRBJ2-5,ASSARQGETQY
TRBV19,TRBJ2-1,ASSLTSGGSNEQF
TRBV5-1,TRBJ1-2,ASSQPGQENYGYT
TRBV7-8,TRBJ2-1,ASSHIVPGGGLNEQF
TRBV4-3,TRBJ1-5,ASSQDGTGGMPQH
TRBV7-3,TRBJ2-2,ASSLGSGRSGELF
TRBV28,TRBJ2-1,ASRYGQGSYNEQF
TRBV7-2,TRBJ2-1,ASSLQRGRLDEQF
TRBV4-1,TRBJ2-5,ASSQGLASLQETQY
TRBV5-1,TRBJ2-5,ASSAQPLDREETQY
TRBV6-1,TRBJ2-2,ASSEDRAVGELF
TRBV5-1,TRBJ2-4,ASSSNLARNIQY
TRBV4-2,TRBJ2-5,ASSQGSSPGGTQY
TRBV6-6,TRBJ1-1,ASSYNGYTEAF
TRBV2,TRBJ1-1,ATMGQGLLEAF
TRBV29-1,TRBJ2-7,SVEWTGGYEQY
TRBV7-9,TRBJ2-1,ASSLAREGNEQF